Reported below is one T cell receptor beta chain. These data originate in a study of brain T cells in children with intractable seizures. Libraries were prepared by immunoSEQ multiplex PCR; TCRdb keeps only in-frame clonotypes and omits some of them. The profile shows fewer than 80,000 clones, more than 95% of them singletons. The clonotype comes from a boy in the first two years of life with focal cortical dysplasia and intractable seizures. The sequencing used peripheral blood, collected at surgery.

CDR3 amino acids: CASSAGTGGPTDTQYF. The DNA for the CDR3 is TGTGCCAGCAGCGCCGGGACAGGGGGGCCCACAGATACGCAGTATTTT. The chain uses TRBV2 and TRBJ2-3; 11 nucleotides match TRBD1. This CDR3 has 16 amino acids. Trimming at V came to 6 bases and at J to 2 bases, leaving 7 bases not matched to a gene. CDR1 and CDR2 (germline): SNHLY, FYNNEI.